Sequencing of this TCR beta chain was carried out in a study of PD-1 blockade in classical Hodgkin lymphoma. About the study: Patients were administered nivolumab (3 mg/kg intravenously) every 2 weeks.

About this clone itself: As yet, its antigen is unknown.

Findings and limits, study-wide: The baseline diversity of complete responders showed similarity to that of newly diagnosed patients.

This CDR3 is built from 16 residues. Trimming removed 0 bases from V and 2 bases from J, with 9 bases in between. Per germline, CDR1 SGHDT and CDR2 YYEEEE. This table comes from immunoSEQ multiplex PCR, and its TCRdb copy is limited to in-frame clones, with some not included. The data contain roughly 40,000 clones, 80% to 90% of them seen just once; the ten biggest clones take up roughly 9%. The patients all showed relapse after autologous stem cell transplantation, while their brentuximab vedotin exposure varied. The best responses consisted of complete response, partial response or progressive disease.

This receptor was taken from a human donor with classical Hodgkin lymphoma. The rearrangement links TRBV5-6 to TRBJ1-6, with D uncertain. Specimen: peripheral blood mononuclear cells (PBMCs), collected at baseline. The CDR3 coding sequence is TGTGCCAGCAGCTTGGGCCAGACCGCCTATAATTCACCCCTCCACTTT. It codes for CASSLGQTAYNSPLHF. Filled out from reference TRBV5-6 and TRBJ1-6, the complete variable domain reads DAGVTQSPTHLIKTRGQQVTLRCSPKSGHDTVSWYQQALGQGPQFIFQYYEEEERQRGNFPDRFSGHQFPNYSSELNVNALLLGDSALYLCASSLGQTAYNSPLHFGNGTRLTVT.